A selection of T cell receptor beta chains follows, all from one sample in a study of Tregs in tolerant kidney transplant recipients. Repertoires were generated with immunoSEQ multiplex PCR, while TCRdb's copy carries only in-frame clones and drops some. The sample lists about 78,000 clones; approximately 90% were seen once. This material consisted of Tregs from blood, taken before the transplant. The receptors shown here come from a human donor who received a combined kidney and bone marrow transplant. Both conserved end residues are part of each CDR3. The order of the fields is CDR3 length, V gene, D gene, clone size, J gene, CDR3 DNA, CDR3 protein. D genes are given only for firm matches. Where a row states a size, it is once, few, many or the class of an expanded clone; other rows omit it.

>15|TRBV5-1|TRBD1|NA|TRBJ2-1
TGCGCCAGCAGCTTACCGGGACAGGGGTACAATGAGCAGTTCTTC
CASSLPGQGYNEQFF
>14|TRBV27|TRBD1|NA|TRBJ2-2
TGTGCCAGCAGTCATGACAGGGGGACCGGGGAGCTGTTTTTT
CASSHDRGTGELFF
>18|TRBV21-1|NA|NA|TRBJ1-5
TGTGCCAGCAGCAAAGGAAAAGCATCGGACAGGGACAATCAGCCCCAGCATTTT
CASSKGKASDRDNQPQHF
>16|TRBV19|NA|NA|TRBJ1-4
TGTGCCAGTAGTACAGGGAGTTGGTCAACTAATGAAAAACTGTTTTTT
CASSTGSWSTNEKLFF
>18|TRBV18|NA|NA|TRBJ2-7
TGTGCCAGCTCACCACCGGCCGAATACAGGGCGAGCTCCTACGAGCAGTACTTC
CASSPPAEYRASSYEQYF
>19|TRBV4-1|TRBD2|NA|TRBJ2-6
TGCGCCAGCAGCCAAGGACAGGTAGCGGGAGTTGGTGGGGCCAACGTCCTGACTTTC
CASSQGQVAGVGGANVLTF
>14|TRBV6-1|TRBD2|NA|TRBJ2-7
TGTGCCAGCAGGCCAGGACTAGCGGGAGCGGTGCAGTACTTC
CASRPGLAGAVQYF
>15|TRBV5-1|TRBD2|NA|TRBJ2-5
TGCGCCAGCAGCTTGGCACTAGCGGGAGCAGAGACCCAGTACTTC
CASSLALAGAETQYF
>13|TRBV9|NA|NA|TRBJ2-5
TGTGCCAGCAGCGTAGGCGGCTTTGAGACCCAGTACTTC
CASSVGGFETQYF
>13|TRBV15|NA|NA|TRBJ2-2
TGTGCCACCAGCAGAGATCTCACCGGGGAGCTGTTTTTT
CATSRDLTGELFF
>15|TRBV5-4|TRBD2|few|TRBJ2-7
TGTGCCAGCAGCTCCCTGGAGAGCGGGAGGGCCGAGCAGTACTTC
CASSSLESGRAEQYF
>14|TRBV5-1|NA|NA|TRBJ2-5
TGCGCCAGCAGCAGGGGGGAGGCGAGGGAGACCCAGTACTTC
CASSRGEARETQYF
>16|TRBV10-3|TRBD2|NA|TRBJ2-3
TGTGCCATCAGTGAGGGTCTAGCGGATCCCACAGATACGCAGTATTTT
CAISEGLADPTDTQYF
>15|TRBV19|TRBD1|NA|TRBJ1-2
TGTGCCAGTAGTATCCTCAAGGACAGGGTAAATGGCTACACCTTC
CASSILKDRVNGYTF
>13|TRBV25-1|TRBD1|NA|TRBJ1-1
TGTGCCAGCAGACAGGGGGTTAGTACTGAAGCTTTCTTT
CASRQGVSTEAFF
>14|TRBV6-5|NA|NA|TRBJ2-1
TGTGCCAGCAGTTACTCGGACAACTACAATGAGCAGTTCTTC
CASSYSDNYNEQFF
>16|TRBV28|NA|once|TRBJ1-4
TGTGCCAGCAGCCCCGTGGGGGCGGGAGGGATTGAAAAACTGTTTTTT
CASSPVGAGGIEKLFF
>16|TRBV5-4|NA|NA|TRBJ2-2
TGTGCCAGCAGCCCCTGGGGGAGAGTCAACACCGGGGAGCTGTTTTTT
CASSPWGRVNTGELFF
>14|TRBV7-2|TRBD1|NA|TRBJ2-5
TGTGCCAGCAGCCAAGACAGGGGGCGAGAGACCCAGTACTTC
CASSQDRGRETQYF
>14|TRBV7-8|NA|NA|TRBJ2-1
TGTGCCAGCAGCTCAAGCTCATCCTACAATGAGCAGTTCTTC
CASSSSSSYNEQFF
>15|TRBV5-4|TRBD2|NA|TRBJ2-3
TGTGCCAGCAGCTTGACTAGCGGGCTCACAGATACGCAGTATTTT
CASSLTSGLTDTQYF
>14|TRBV4-2|NA|once|TRBJ2-7
TGTGCCAGCAGCCACCCGGGACAACCATACGAGCAGTACTTC
CASSHPGQPYEQYF
>14|TRBV4-1|NA|NA|TRBJ2-1
TGCGCCAGCAGCCAAGGTCTAAAAGTGAATGAGCAGTTCTTC
CASSQGLKVNEQFF
>13|TRBV27|NA|NA|TRBJ2-5
TGTGCCAGCAGTTCATCCCCATCGGGGACCCAGTACTTC
CASSSSPSGTQYF
>16|TRBV19|TRBD1|NA|TRBJ2-2
TGTGCCAGTAGTATATTGGGGACAGGGCATCCCGGGGAGCTGTTTTTT
CASSILGTGHPGELFF
>13|TRBV7-2|NA|NA|TRBJ2-7
TGTGCCAGCAGCTCGGGACCCCTTCGGGAGCAGTACTTC
CASSSGPLREQYF
>14|TRBV19|TRBD1|NA|TRBJ1-2
TGTGCCACCATGACGGACAGGTCCGACTATGGCTACACCTTC
CATMTDRSDYGYTF
>15|TRBV6-5|TRBD1|once|TRBJ2-7
TGTGCCAGCAGCCGCCGCGGGACAGGGGGCTACGAGCAGTACTTC
CASSRRGTGGYEQYF
>13|TRBV2|NA|NA|TRBJ2-5
TGTGCCAGCAGCAGGGAAGTACAAGAGACCCAGTACTTC
CASSREVQETQYF
>14|TRBV15|NA|few|TRBJ2-3
TGTGCCACCAGCAGAGACGGAGGGGGAGATACGCAGTATTTT
CATSRDGGGDTQYF
>14|TRBV25-1|NA|NA|TRBJ2-4
TGTGCCAGCAGTGAATTGAGGACGACCAACATTCAGTACTTC
CASSELRTTNIQYF
>15|TRBV19|NA|NA|TRBJ1-5
TGTGCCAGTAGTATCTGGGCAGGGGAGGATCAGCCCCAGCATTTT
CASSIWAGEDQPQHF